This T cell receptor (beta chain) was obtained from a study of T cell responses to AZD1222 COVID-19 vaccine. Study-wide results and limits: Scientists sampled the repertoires only once the peak T cell response had passed.

This CDR3 is 15 amino acids long. Per germline, CDR1 MNHNY and CDR2 SVGAGI (reference sequence). The V end was cut by 10 bases, the J end by 3 bases, with 22 bases between. Method: immunoSEQ multiplex PCR; TCRdb's copy keeps in-frame clones and lacks some. The table includes about 160,000 clones, around 89% detected once. This clone was observed once. Its antigen is undetermined. The sample was peripheral blood, taken 28 days after the second AZD1222 dose. This sequence joins TRBV6-6 and TRBJ2-7; TRBD1 is a possible D gene (6 bases). The sequence was collected from an adult who received the AZD1222 COVID-19 vaccine. CDR3 sequence: CATSTGQRVSYEQYF. The CDR3 coding sequence is TGTGCCACGTCAACAGGGCAAAGGGTTAGCTACGAGCAGTACTTC.